The 20 T cell receptor beta chains given below trace back to one sample, sequenced in a study of cytomegalovirus exposure and HLA in healthy donors. The PCR employed 60 Vbeta primers together with 13 Jbeta primers. Measured with immunoSEQ multiplex PCR; TCRdb has only the in-frame clones, and not every one. The data contain about 130,000 clones, 70% to 85% of them singletons. The sample was PBMCs. All receptors come from a boy aged 2 to 10 in good health and CMV-seronegative.

This chain uses TRBV25-1 with TRBJ1-1; D possibly corresponds to TRBD1 (6 bases). Germline lookup yields CDR1 MGHDK and CDR2 SYGVNS. CDR3 length: 15 residues. V lost 4 bases, J lost 5 bases, and 17 bases lay in between. CDR3 sequence (DNA): TGTGCCAGCAGTGCCATAGGACACCAGGGGACTGAAGCTTTCTTT. The encoded protein is CASSAIGHQGTEAFF.

This clone was seen once. The chain uses TRBV27 and TRBJ1-1; TRBD1 might be the D (6 bases). Per germline, CDR1 MNHEY and CDR2 SMNVEV (reference sequence). The germline V and J ends were trimmed by 5 bases and 0 bases, with 19 bases remaining between them. The CDR3 contains 17 residues. For the CDR3, the DNA is TGTGCCAGCAGTCTAAGGGGGGGATCCACCATGAACACTGAAGCTTTCTTT. This encodes CASSLRGGSTMNTEAFF.

This chain joins TRBV19 and TRBJ2-2; 7 bases fit TRBD1. V gave up 4 bases and J gave up 8 bases; unmatched junction bases: 16. This CDR3 is 17 amino acids long. Looked up from germline, CDR1 is LNHDA and CDR2 is SQIVND (reference sequence). The CDR3 region has the DNA TGTGCCAGTAGTACAACGACAGGGACCCAATTTTCGGGGGAGCTGTTTTTT. Protein: CASSTTTGTQFSGELFF.

J is TRBJ2-7 and V is TRBV11-2, with 7 bases aligning to TRBD1. This CDR3 contains 12 residues. V gave up 5 bases and J gave up 5 bases; unmatched junction bases: 3. Germline assignment: CDR1 SGHAT and CDR2 FQNNGV. The CDR3 coding sequence is TGTGCCAGCAGCCCGGGACAGAACGAGCAGTACTTC. Translated, it gives CASSPGQNEQYF.

The V call is TRBV7-9, the J call TRBJ1-1; possible D gene TRBD1, 5 bases. The CDR3 is 18 amino acids. With 5 bases removed from V and 4 bases from J, the gap between germline ends came to 26 bases. From germline, CDR1 is SEHNR and CDR2 FQNEAQ (reference sequence). This CDR3 is CASSPRYNTQERSTEAFF. CDR3 in DNA: TGTGCCAGCAGCCCCCGATATAACACACAGGAAAGGAGCACTGAAGCTTTCTTT.

The chain uses TRBV10-3 and TRBJ1-1, with 9 positions matching TRBD1. The germline V gene encodes CDR1 ENHRY and CDR2 SYGVKD. The CDR3 is made up of 13 amino acids. J lost 12 bases, V lost 2 bases, and 7 bases had no gene match. For the CDR3, the DNA is TGTGCCATCAGTGAGACCGGGACAGGGTTGCCTTTCTTT. Translating it yields CAISETGTGLPFF.

The rearrangement joins TRBV6-1 to TRBJ2-6, with TRBD2 as a possible D gene (6 bases). V was pared by 2 bases and J by 1 base, with 9 bases between. Looked up from germline, CDR1 is MNHNS and CDR2 is SASEGT. This CDR3 has 16 amino acids. Here the CDR3 reads CASSELGGSGANVLTF. The CDR3 DNA reads as TGTGCCAGCAGTGAACTAGGAGGGTCTGGGGCCAACGTCCTGACTTTC.

DNA of the CDR3: TGTGCCAGCAGCTTAGGGTACAGGGGAATTAACACTGAAGCTTTCTTT. Its translation: CASSLGYRGINTEAFF. This chain uses TRBV7-2 with TRBJ1-1; 7 nucleotides match TRBD1. The CDR3 sequence is 16 residues long. Per germline, CDR1 SGHTA and CDR2 FQGNSA. Trimming took 1 base from V and 2 from J; bases not matched to a gene: 7.

This chain uses TRBV5-5 with TRBJ2-7; 11 bases fit TRBD1. CDR3 length: 14 residues. J lost 4 bases, V lost 2 bases, and 2 bases had no gene match. The germline V gene encodes CDR1 SGHKS and CDR2 YYEKEE (reference sequence). CDR3 DNA: TGTGCCAGCAGCTTCCGGGACAGGGGGTACGAGCAGTACTTC. Encoded protein: CASSFRDRGYEQYF. The variable domain in full, with the rest retrieved from reference TRBV5-5 and TRBJ2-7, is DAGVTQSPTHLIKTRGQQVTLRCSPISGHKSVSWYQQVLGQGPQFIFQYYEKEERGRGNFPDRFSARQFPNYSSELNVNALLLGDSALYLCASSFRDRGYEQYFGPGTRLTVT.

The genes are TRBV7-3 and TRBJ2-3, with 12 bases matching TRBD2. The CDR3 consists of 19 residues. The germline V gene has CDR1 SGHTA and CDR2 FQGTGA. Trimming cost V 1 base and J 3 bases; bases outside gene matches: 11. The CDR3 nucleotides read TGTGCCAGCAGCTTAATGGGGCTAGCGGGGGGGACGGGAACAGATACGCAGTATTTT. Translating it yields CASSLMGLAGGTGTDTQYF.

This sequence joins TRBV7-9 and TRBJ2-2, with a weak D call TRBD1 (7 bases). Trimming stripped 5 bases from V and 3 bases from J, with 13 bases between. This CDR3 contains 15 residues. The V gene's germline CDR1 is SEHNR and CDR2 FQNEAQ (reference sequence). CDR3 region: CASSGDREDTGELFF. As DNA, the CDR3 is TGTGCCAGCAGCGGAGACAGGGAGGACACCGGGGAGCTGTTTTTT.

This chain's CDR3 is CASSHRGGQNIQYF. In DNA form, the CDR3 reads TGTGCCAGCAGCCACAGGGGTGGGCAAAACATTCAGTACTTC. This chain uses TRBV21-1 with TRBJ2-4; the D call of TRBD1 is as the table states it, not checked on the DNA. TRBV21-1 is described as a pseudogene. The CDR3 sequence is 14 residues long.

The V call is TRBV6-4, the J call TRBJ1-1; a weak D match, TRBD1 (5 bases). The CDR3 length is 13 residues. V lost 6 bases, J lost 3 bases, and 11 bases lay in between. The germline gives CDR1 MRHNA, CDR2 SNTAGT. CDR3 bases: TGTGCCAGCAGGGCAGGGTTTGACACTGAAGCTTTCTTT. This gives the protein CASRAGFDTEAFF.

This clone has more than one count but fewer than ten. The V and J genes are TRBV6-4 and TRBJ2-1; TRBD2 aligns across 10 bases. Losses at the gene ends were 0 bases for V and 8 bases for J; bases not matched to a gene: 7. This CDR3 has 16 amino acids. Germline V gene sequence: CDR1 MRHNA, CDR2 SNTAGT. CDR3 residues: CASSDSEGTSVDEQFF. CDR3 nucleotides: TGTGCCAGCAGTGACTCGGAAGGGACTAGCGTGGATGAGCAGTTCTTC.

The chain is built from TRBV5-1 and TRBJ2-6; TRBD2 might be the D (6 bases). The CDR3 covers 15 residues. V was trimmed by 3 bases and J by 3 bases, leaving 10 bases between them. The germline V gene has CDR1 SGHRS and CDR2 YFSETQ. The CDR3 region is CASSSIAVGANVLTF. The CDR3 DNA is TGCGCCAGCAGCTCTATAGCGGTTGGGGCCAACGTCCTGACTTTC.

V is TRBV6-1 and J is TRBJ2-7, with a tentative D call TRBD2 (6 bases). The CDR3 consists of 16 residues. Germline V lookup: CDR1 MNHNS, CDR2 SASEGT. The V and J ends lost 4 bases and 3 bases respectively, with 19 bases between them. CDR3 sequence reads: CASSVGRGIGFYEQYV. The CDR3 DNA sequence: TGTGCCAGCAGTGTGGGCCGGGGGATCGGGTTCTACGAGCAGTACGTC.

This clone occurred a few times. The chain carries TRBV5-1 and TRBJ2-7, with D maybe TRBD2 (5 bases). The V end lost 4 bases, the J end lost 2 bases, and 16 bases lay between the germline ends. Germline CDR1 is SGHRS and CDR2 is YFSETQ. This CDR3 has 15 residues. The CDR3 loop reads CASSPGAANAYEQYV. CDR3 in DNA: TGCGCCAGCAGCCCCGGAGCGGCCAATGCCTACGAGCAGTACGTC.

The DNA for the CDR3 is TGTGCCACCAGCATAAGAGGAGATACGCAGTATTTT. Translation: CATSIRGDTQYF. V and J are TRBV15 and TRBJ2-3; D is uncertain. The CDR3 loop spans 12 amino acids. V was shortened by 4 bases and J by 5 bases, with 7 bases between the two germline ends. Germline-derived CDR1 and CDR2 are LNHNV and YYDKDF (reference sequence).

This clone was counted a few times. This chain uses TRBV4-1 with TRBJ2-3; D is undetermined. V was shortened by 0 bases and J by 0 bases, with 10 bases between the two germline ends. Germline CDR1 and CDR2: MGHRA and YSYEKL. The length of the CDR3 is 16 residues. CDR3 nucleotides: TGCGCCAGCAGCCAAGAGAGTGGTACCAGCACAGATACGCAGTATTTT. Its protein product is CASSQESGTSTDTQYF.

The J gene is TRBJ1-2, the V gene TRBV7-8, with no clear D. Germline V gene data show CDR1 as SGHVS and CDR2 as FQNEAQ. The CDR3 spans 14 residues. Trimming cost V 1 base and J 3 bases, with 9 bases left between them. CDR3 sequence: CASSLGPSDYGYTF. CDR3 sequence (DNA): TGTGCCAGCAGCTTAGGGCCCTCAGACTATGGCTACACCTTC.